Sequencing of this T cell receptor beta chain was carried out in a study of blood T cell repertoires in COVID-19. At the level of the study: Acute-phase and convalescent COVID-19 samples originated in the United States, Italy and Spain.

Germline V gene lookup returns CDR1 SNHLY and CDR2 FYNNEI. This CDR3 contains 14 residues. The V and J ends lost 4 bases and 2 bases respectively, with 8 bases between them. Enrolment of Seattle patients took place during active infection, and they were followed longitudinally. As handled by the study authors: Researchers report that nucleated cell counts were estimated from reference gene primer amplification. Assay used: immunoSEQ multiplex PCR; TCRdb lists only in-frame clones, some missing. V, J and clone size are those of that table, while D and trimming were read from the DNA. The sample lists 180,000 or so clones, about 85% occurring once.

Sequencing was carried out using peripheral blood. The source of this sequence is a woman in her 70s with COVID-19, enrolled during active disease. The rearrangement uses TRBV2 and TRBJ2-2, with D possibly matching TRBD1 (6 bases). CDR3 sequence reads: CASSGTANTGELFF. The DNA of the CDR3 is TGTGCCAGCAGTGGGACAGCTAACACCGGGGAGCTGTTTTTT.